The source of this TCR beta chain is a study of blood T cell repertoires in COVID-19. Study details: The study drew acute and convalescent COVID-19 samples from the United States, Italy and Spain. PBMCs, B-cell-depleted T cells, or T cells provided the cDNA or gDNA that made up the material.

In the source study's methods: It was from reference gene primer amplification that nucleated cell counts were estimated. Some clones are missing from TCRdb's copy, which holds only in-frame ones; the method was immunoSEQ multiplex PCR. V, J and clone size reflect that table, while D and trimming were determined from the DNA. Of roughly 76,000 clones in the sample, 87% were seen once. The source material was peripheral blood. This receptor was identified in an elderly woman with active or convalescent COVID-19.

CDR3 sequence reads: CASSLANPYNEQFF. CDR3 bases: TGTGCCAGCAGCCTCGCTAATCCCTACAATGAGCAGTTCTTC. This chain links TRBV3-1 (or the pseudogene TRBV3-2) with TRBJ2-1; no clear D gene. The CDR3 totals 14 residues. Trimming cost V 4 bases and J 2 bases, with 9 bases left between them. The germline V gene has CDR1 LGHDT and CDR2 YNNKEL (reference sequence).